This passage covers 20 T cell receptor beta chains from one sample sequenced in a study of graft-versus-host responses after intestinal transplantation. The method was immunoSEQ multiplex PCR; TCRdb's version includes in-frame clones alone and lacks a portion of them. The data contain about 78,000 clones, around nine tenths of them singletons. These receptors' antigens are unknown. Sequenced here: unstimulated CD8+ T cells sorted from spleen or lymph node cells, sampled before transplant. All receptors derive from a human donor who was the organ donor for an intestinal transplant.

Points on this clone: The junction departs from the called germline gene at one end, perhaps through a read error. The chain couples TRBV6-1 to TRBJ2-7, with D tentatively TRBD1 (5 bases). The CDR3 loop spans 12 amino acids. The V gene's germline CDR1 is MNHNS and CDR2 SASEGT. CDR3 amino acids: CASSDSSYEQYF. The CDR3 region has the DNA TGCGCCAGCAGTGACAGCTCCTACGAGCAGTACTTC.

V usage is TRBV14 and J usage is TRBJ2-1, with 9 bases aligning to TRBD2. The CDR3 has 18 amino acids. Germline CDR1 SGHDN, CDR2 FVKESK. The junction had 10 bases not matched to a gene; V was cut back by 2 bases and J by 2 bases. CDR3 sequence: CASSQLSWASGAYNEQFF. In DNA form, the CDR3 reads TGTGCCAGCAGCCAACTATCCTGGGCTAGCGGGGCCTACAATGAGCAGTTCTTC. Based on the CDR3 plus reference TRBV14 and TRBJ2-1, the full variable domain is EAGVTQFPSHSVIEKGQTVTLRCDPISGHDNLYWYRRVMGKEIKFLLHFVKESKQDESGMPNNRFLAERTGGTYSTLKVQPAELEDSGVYFCASSQLSWASGAYNEQFFGPGTRLTVL.

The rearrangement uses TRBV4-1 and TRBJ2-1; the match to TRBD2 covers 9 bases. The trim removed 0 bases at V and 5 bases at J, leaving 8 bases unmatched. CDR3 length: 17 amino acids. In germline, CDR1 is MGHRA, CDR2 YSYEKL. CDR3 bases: TGCGCCAGCAGCCAAGAGTGGATAGCGGGGGCCCACAATGAGCAGTTCTTC. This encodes CASSQEWIAGAHNEQFF.

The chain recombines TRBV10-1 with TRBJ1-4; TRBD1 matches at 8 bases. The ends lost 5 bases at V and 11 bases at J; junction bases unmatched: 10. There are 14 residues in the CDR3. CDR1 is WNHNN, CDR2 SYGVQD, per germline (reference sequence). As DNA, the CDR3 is TGCGCCAGCAGTTCGGACAGGGACGTTGATAAACTGTTTTTT. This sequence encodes CASSSDRDVDKLFF.

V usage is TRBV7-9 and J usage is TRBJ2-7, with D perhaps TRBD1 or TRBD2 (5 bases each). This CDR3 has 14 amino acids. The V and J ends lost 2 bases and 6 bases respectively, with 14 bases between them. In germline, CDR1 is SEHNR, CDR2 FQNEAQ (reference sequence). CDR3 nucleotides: TGTGCCAGCAGCTTACCGGGGACCCCGCTCGAGCAGTACTTC. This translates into CASSLPGTPLEQYF.

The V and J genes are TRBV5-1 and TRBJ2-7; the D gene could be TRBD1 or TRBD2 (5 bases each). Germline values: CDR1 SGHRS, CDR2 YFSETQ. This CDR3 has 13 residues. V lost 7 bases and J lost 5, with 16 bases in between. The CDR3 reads CASWRTGAHEQYF. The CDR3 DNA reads TGCGCCAGCTGGAGGACCGGGGCTCACGAGCAGTACTTC.

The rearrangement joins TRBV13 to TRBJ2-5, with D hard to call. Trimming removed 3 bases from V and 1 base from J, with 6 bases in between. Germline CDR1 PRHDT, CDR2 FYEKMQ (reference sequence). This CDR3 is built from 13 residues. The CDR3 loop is CASSFDFQETQYF. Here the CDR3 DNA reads TGTGCCAGCAGCTTCGACTTCCAAGAGACCCAGTACTTC. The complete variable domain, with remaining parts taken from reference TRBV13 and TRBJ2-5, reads AAGVIQSPRHLIKEKRETATLKCYPIPRHDTVYWYQQGPGQDPQFLISFYEKMQSDKGSIPDRFSAQQFSDYHSELNMSSLELGDSALYFCASSFDFQETQYFGPGTRLLVL.

CDR3 coding DNA: TGTGCCAGCAGTGGGGGTCTCGCTGAAGCTTTCTTT. Translation: CASSGGLAEAFF. The chain links TRBV27 to TRBJ1-1, with D possibly being TRBD1 (5 bases). The CDR3 consists of 12 residues. Trimming removed 5 bases at V and 6 bases at J, with 10 bases between. Germline values: CDR1 MNHEY, CDR2 SMNVEV (reference sequence).

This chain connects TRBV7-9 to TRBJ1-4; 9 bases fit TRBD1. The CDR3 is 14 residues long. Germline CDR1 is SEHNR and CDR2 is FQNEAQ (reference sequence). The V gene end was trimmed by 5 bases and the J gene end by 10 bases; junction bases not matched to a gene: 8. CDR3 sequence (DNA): TGTGCCAGCAGCCTAGACAGGGGGTGGATAAAACTGTTTTTT. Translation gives CASSLDRGWIKLFF. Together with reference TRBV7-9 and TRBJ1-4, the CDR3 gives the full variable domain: DTGVSQNPRHKITKRGQNVTFRCDPISEHNRLYWYRQTLGQGPEFLTYFQNEAQLEKSRLLSDRFSAERPKGSFSTLEIQRTEQGDSAMYLCASSLDRGWIKLFFGSGTQLSVL.

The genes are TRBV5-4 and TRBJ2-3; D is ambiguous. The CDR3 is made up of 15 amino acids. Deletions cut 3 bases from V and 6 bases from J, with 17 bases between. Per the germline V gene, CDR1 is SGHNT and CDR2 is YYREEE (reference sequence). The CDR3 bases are TGTGCCAGCAGCTCAACTTATTTGGGGTGGGATACGCAGTATTTT. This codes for CASSSTYLGWDTQYF.

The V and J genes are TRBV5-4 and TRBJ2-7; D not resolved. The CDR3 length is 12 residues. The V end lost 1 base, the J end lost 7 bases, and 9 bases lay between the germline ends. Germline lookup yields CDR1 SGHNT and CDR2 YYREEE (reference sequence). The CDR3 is CASSLRPGEQYF. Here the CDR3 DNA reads TGTGCCAGCAGCTTGCGGCCTGGGGAGCAGTACTTC.

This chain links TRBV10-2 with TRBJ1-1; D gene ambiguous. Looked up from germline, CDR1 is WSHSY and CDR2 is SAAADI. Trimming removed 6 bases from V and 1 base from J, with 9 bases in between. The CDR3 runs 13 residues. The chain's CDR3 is CASRRRRNTEAFF. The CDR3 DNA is TGCGCCAGCAGACGACGGAGGAACACTGAAGCTTTCTTT.

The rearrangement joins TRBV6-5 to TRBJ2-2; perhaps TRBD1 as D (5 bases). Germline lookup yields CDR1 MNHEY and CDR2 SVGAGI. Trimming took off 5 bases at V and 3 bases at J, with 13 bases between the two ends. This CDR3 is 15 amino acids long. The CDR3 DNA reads TGTGCCAGCAGTCCGACAGTTTCTCACACCGGGGAGCTGTTTTTT. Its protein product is CASSPTVSHTGELFF.

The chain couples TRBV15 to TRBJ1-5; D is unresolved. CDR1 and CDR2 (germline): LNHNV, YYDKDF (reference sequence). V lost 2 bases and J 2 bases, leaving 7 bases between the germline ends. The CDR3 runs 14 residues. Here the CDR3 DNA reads TGTGCCACCAGCAGACGTTCGGGCAATCAGCCCCAGCATTTT. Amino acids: CATSRRSGNQPQHF.

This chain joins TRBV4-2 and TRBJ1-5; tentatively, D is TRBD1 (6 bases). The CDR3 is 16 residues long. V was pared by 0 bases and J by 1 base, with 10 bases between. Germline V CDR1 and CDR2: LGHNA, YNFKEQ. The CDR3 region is CASSQDSTGSNQPQHF. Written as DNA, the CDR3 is TGTGCCAGCAGCCAAGATTCGACAGGCAGCAATCAGCCCCAGCATTTT.

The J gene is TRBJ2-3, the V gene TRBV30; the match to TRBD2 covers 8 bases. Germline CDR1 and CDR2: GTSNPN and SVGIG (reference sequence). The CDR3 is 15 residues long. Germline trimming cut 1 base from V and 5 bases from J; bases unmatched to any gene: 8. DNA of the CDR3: TGTGCCTGGAGTGACGGGCGGGGGGTAATAGATACGCAGTATTTT. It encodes CAWSDGRGVIDTQYF.

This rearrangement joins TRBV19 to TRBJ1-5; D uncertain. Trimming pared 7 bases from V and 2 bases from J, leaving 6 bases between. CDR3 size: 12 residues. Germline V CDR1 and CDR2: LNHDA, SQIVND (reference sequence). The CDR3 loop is CASKEGNQPQHF. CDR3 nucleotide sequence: TGTGCCAGTAAGGAGGGCAATCAGCCCCAGCATTTT.

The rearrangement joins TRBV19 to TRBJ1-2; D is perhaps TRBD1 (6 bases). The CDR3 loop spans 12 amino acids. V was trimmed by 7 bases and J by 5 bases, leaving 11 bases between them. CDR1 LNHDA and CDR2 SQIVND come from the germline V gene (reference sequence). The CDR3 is CASTGGGYGYTF. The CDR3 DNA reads TGTGCCAGTACCGGGGGCGGGTATGGCTACACCTTC. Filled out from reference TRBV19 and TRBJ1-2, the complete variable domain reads DGGITQSPKYLFRKEGQNVTLSCEQNLNHDAMYWYRQDPGQGLRLIYYSQIVNDFQKGDIAEGYSVSREKKESFPLTVTSAQKNPTAFYLCASTGGGYGYTFGSGTRLTVV.

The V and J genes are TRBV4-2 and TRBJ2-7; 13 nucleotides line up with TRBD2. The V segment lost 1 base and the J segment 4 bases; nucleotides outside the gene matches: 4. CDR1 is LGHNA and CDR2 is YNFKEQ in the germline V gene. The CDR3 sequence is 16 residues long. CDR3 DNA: TGTGCCAGCAGCCAAGCGACTAGCGGGGGGAGGTACGAGCAGTACTTC. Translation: CASSQATSGGRYEQYF.

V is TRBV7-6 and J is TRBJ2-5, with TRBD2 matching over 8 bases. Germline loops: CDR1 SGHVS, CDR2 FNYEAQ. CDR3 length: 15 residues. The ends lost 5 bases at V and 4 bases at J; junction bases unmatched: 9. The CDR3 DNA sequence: TGTGCCAGCAGCCCCAGAACGGGGGGGCGAGAGACCCAGTACTTC. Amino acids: CASSPRTGGRETQYF.